The subject of this entry is one TCR beta chain. The target of this receptor is not known. Base qualities were left out, and no much larger clone turns up one base away. TCRbeta CDR3 regions were amplified from genomic DNA using the immunoSEQ Assay, a bias-controlled multiplex PCR. Per the authors' processing: The number of nucleated cells in each sample was estimated by amplification of reference gene primers within the assay. To quantify the absolute abundance of each unique TCRbeta CDR3 rearrangement, sequence reads were collapsed and filtered. For each sample, productive Simpson clonality was calculated by taking the square root of Simpson's diversity index across productive rearrangements. What TCRdb holds here is the immuneACCESS table cut down to in-frame rearrangements. Part of the clones is not present; checked against another copy, under half of the missing clones reflect an unresolved V gene, and the others are unexplained. The V and J calls and clone size are taken from that table; D and trimming were inferred from the DNA. A total of 250,000 to 300,000 clones appear in this sample, about nine tenths of them only once. The ten largest clones add up to 2% to 2.5% of the sample.

These data belong to a study of blood T cell repertoires in COVID-19 (dated by TCRdb to 2018 to 2020). For context, the study as a whole: Samples from collaborators originated in the United States, Italy and Spain and spanned both the acute and convalescent phases of COVID-19. The prospective study material was composed of cDNA or gDNA derived from T cells, B-cell-depleted T cells, or PBMCs. Deeply sampled blood TCRbeta repertoires from subjects exposed to, actively infected with, or recovered from COVID-19 were included in the dataset. The repertoires were made available in a free public database intended to serve as a resource for research on the immune response to SARS-CoV-2. Samples were obtained from the ongoing ImmuneRACE study (first 160 participants) and from about 1,300 subjects provided by 6 global collaborators. Nearly every sample came with metadata listing a de-identified subject ID, COVID-19 status, age in years and sex. HLA class I and class II types, where available, came from metadata supplied by the sample provider rather than from assay-based typing.

Findings and caveats that apply to the study as a whole: How much clinical and demographic metadata was included differed by source and by participant, and the metadata was provided uncurated.

A second Seattle source provided samples from volunteer blood donors who had recovered from COVID-19. Each collaborating institution followed its own protocols to collect whole blood in K2EDTA tubes. Collaborator samples were shipped for TCRbeta analysis as frozen whole blood, isolated PBMCs, or DNA extracted from either sample type. The germline V gene yields KGHDR for CDR1 and SFDVKD for CDR2. Counted from cysteine to phenylalanine, this CDR3 has 16 amino acids. Kept here is only the CDR3 DNA, which spans 48 bases and is read in frame from base 1. V and J are trimmed by 4 bases and 6 bases, and the gene matches miss 6 bases of the junction.

The sequencing input was peripheral blood. The receptor comes from a woman aged 45-65 years who had recovered from COVID-19. Recombination joined TRBV24-1 with TRBJ1-5; 12 central nucleotides agree with TRBD1. The DNA is as follows: TGTGCCACCAGTGAGGCCGGGACAGGGGGCCGTCAGCCCCAGCATTTT. It codes for CATSEAGTGGRQPQHF.